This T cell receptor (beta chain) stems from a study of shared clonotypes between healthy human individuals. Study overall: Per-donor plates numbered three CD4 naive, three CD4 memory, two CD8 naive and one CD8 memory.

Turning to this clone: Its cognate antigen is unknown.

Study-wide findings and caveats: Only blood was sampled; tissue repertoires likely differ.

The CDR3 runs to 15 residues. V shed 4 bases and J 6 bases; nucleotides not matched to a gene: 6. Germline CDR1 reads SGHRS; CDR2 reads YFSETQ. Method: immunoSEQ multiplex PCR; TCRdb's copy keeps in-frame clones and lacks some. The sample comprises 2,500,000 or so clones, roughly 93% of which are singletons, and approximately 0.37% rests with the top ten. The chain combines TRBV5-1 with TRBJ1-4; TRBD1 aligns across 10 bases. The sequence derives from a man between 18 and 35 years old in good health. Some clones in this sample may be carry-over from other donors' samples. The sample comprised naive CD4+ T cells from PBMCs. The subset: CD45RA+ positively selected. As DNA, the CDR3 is TGCGCCAGCAGCACGGGACAGGGGAAGGATGAAAAACTGTTTTTT. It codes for CASSTGQGKDEKLFF.